The sequence of this T cell receptor beta chain was determined in a study of CD8+ T cells in alopecia areata. Overall study results and limits: Across lesional scalp, and particularly alopecia totalis/universalis, clonality surpassed that of normal scalp. Scalp sequencing also captures normal skin's resident alphabeta T cells. Mice gave a clearer picture of TCR sharing than patients did, possibly for HLA-related reasons.

Sorted populations comprised CD4+ and CD8+ T cells obtained from PBMCs. Reverse transcribed after extraction, RNA yielded cDNA as the sequencing template. Some clones are missing from TCRdb's copy, which holds only in-frame ones; the method was immunoSEQ multiplex PCR. The repertoire holds fewer than 110,000 clones, 55% seen once, with roughly 8.8% in the top ten. This CDR3 comprises 15 residues. Germline lookup yields CDR1 LGHNA and CDR2 YSLEER. The J segment lost 3 bases and the V segment lost 0 bases, leaving 5 bases of the junction unmatched. As for this clone: Its antigen remains unidentified.

The chain uses TRBV4-3 and TRBJ2-7; 7 bases are shared with TRBD2. The sample was CD4+ T cells sorted from blood. The source of this sequence is a human donor in good health. CDR3 in DNA: TGCGCCAGCAGCCAAGATCCGGGGGGTGTCTACGAGCAGTACTTC. Translating it yields CASSQDPGGVYEQYF.